Shown below are 9 T cell receptor beta chains from a single sample sequenced in a study of regulatory and conventional T cells in RAG deficiency. Only in-frame clones appear in the TCRdb table, and some are missing; sequencing was by immunoSEQ multiplex PCR. In the table there are more than 7,500 clones, over 85% of which are singletons. Conventional CD4+ T cells were sorted from blood as CD25-low CD127-high cells. Sequenced material: CD4+ effector T cells sorted from blood. The source is a human donor with RAG deficiency presenting as severe combined immunodeficiency.

The chain carries TRBV4-1 and TRBJ1-4, with 7 bases identical to TRBD1. The junction had 3 bases not matched to a gene; V was cut back by 0 bases and J by 11 bases. CDR1 MGHRA and CDR2 YSYEKL come from the germline V gene. The CDR3 sequence is 13 residues long. The CDR3 protein is CASSQEQGSKLFF. The CDR3 nucleotides are TGCGCCAGCAGCCAAGAACAGGGGTCGAAACTGTTTTTT.

The chain recombines TRBV7-2 with TRBJ2-5, with no clear D. Between the trimmed V and J ends, which lost 5 bases and 4 bases, there was a span of 14 bases. The CDR3 covers 14 residues. The V gene's germline CDR1 is SGHTA and CDR2 FQGNSA. This CDR3 reads CASSGEIMTETQYF. CDR3 in DNA: TGTGCCAGCAGCGGGGAAATTATGACAGAGACCCAGTACTTC.

The chain couples TRBV19 to TRBJ2-7; 9 bases are shared with TRBD2. Germline CDR1 and CDR2: LNHDA and SQIVND (reference sequence). V trimming: 3 bases; J trimming: 0 bases; junction bases outside the gene matches: 9. This CDR3 has 17 amino acids. The CDR3 here is CASSMGVAGVPSYEQYF. In DNA form, the CDR3 reads TGTGCCAGTAGTATGGGGGTAGCGGGAGTTCCCTCCTACGAGCAGTACTTC.

The chain combines TRBV9 with TRBJ1-1, with a tentative D call TRBD1 (5 bases). Germline assignment: CDR1 SGDLS and CDR2 YYNGEE. The CDR3 extends over 13 amino acids. V lost 0 bases to trimming and J lost 4 bases, with 7 bases between them. CDR3: CASSVDGATEAFF. The CDR3 nucleotides are TGTGCCAGCAGCGTAGATGGGGCCACTGAAGCTTTCTTT.

V and J are TRBV7-2 and TRBJ2-5, with 9 bases lining up with TRBD1. The CDR3 is 15 residues long. Trimming at V came to 5 bases and at J to 2 bases, leaving 6 bases not matched to a gene. The germline V gene has CDR1 SGHTA and CDR2 FQGNSA. The CDR3 region has the DNA TGTGCCAGCAGCCGGGGACAGGGAAGGCAAGAGACCCAGTACTTC. As protein: CASSRGQGRQETQYF.

The chain is built from TRBV2 and TRBJ2-4; D ambiguous. The ends were cut back, 10 bases at V and 2 bases at J, with 15 bases in the middle. The CDR3 consists of 14 residues. CDR1 is SNHLY and CDR2 is FYNNEI in the germline V gene. Here the CDR3 DNA reads TGTGCCACCGAGGACCTTCTGTCCAAAAACATTCAGTACTTC. Its translation: CATEDLLSKNIQYF.

The rearrangement joins TRBV5-4 to TRBJ2-5; D gene ambiguous. Trimming pared 1 base from V and 3 bases from J, leaving 4 bases between. Germline CDR1 and CDR2: SGHNT and YYREEE (reference sequence). The CDR3 is 12 residues long. CDR3 amino acids: CASSLREETQYF. As DNA, the CDR3 is TGTGCCAGCAGCTTGAGGGAAGAGACCCAGTACTTC.

The chain carries TRBV19 and TRBJ1-2; weak D call: TRBD1 (6 bases). Trimming removed 4 bases at V and 0 bases at J, with 9 bases between. This CDR3 comprises 14 residues. The V gene's germline CDR1 is LNHDA and CDR2 SQIVND (reference sequence). In DNA, the CDR3 is TGTGCCAGTAGTACAAACAGGGCTAACTATGGCTACACCTTC. Protein product: CASSTNRANYGYTF.

This clone was counted once. The chain couples TRBV11-2 to TRBJ2-3; D is undetermined. The germline gives CDR1 SGHAT, CDR2 FQNNGV. The CDR3 loop spans 11 amino acids. Trimming took off 3 bases at V and 6 bases at J, with 4 bases between the two ends. CDR3 coding DNA: TGTGCCAGCAGCTTGGGGGATACGCAGTATTTT. It encodes CASSLGDTQYF.